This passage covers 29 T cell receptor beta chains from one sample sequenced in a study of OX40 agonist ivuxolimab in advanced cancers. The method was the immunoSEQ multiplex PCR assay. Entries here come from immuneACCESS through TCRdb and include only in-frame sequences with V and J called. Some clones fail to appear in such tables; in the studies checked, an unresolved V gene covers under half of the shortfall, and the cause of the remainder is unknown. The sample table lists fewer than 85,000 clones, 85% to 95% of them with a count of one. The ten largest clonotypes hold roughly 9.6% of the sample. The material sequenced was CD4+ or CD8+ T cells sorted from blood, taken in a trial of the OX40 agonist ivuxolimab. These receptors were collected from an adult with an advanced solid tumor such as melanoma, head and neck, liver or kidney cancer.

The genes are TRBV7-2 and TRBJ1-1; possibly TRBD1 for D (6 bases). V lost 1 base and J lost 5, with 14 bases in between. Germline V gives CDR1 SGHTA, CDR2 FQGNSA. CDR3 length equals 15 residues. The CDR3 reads CASSLGGLGGTEAFF. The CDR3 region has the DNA TGTGCCAGCAGCTTAGGGGGGCTTGGCGGAACTGAAGCTTTCTTT.

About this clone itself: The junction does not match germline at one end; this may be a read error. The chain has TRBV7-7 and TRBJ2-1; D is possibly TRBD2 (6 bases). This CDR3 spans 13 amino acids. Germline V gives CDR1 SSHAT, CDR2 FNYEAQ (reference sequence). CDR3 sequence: CASSLGGAGEQFF. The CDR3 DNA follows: TGTGCTAGCAGCTTAGGAGGGGCTGGTGAGCAGTTCTTC.

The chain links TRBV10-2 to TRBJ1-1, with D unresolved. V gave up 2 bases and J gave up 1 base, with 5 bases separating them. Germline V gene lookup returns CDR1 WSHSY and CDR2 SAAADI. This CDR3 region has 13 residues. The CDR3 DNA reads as TGCGCCAGCAGTGAGGTGGGGAACACTGAAGCTTTCTTT. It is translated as CASSEVGNTEAFF.

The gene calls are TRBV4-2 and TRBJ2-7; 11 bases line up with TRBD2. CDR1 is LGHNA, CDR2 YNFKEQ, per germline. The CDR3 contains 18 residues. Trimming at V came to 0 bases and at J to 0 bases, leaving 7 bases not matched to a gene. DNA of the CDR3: TGTGCCAGCAGCCAAGAAACTAGCGGGGGACCACTCTCCTACGAGCAGTACTTC. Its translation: CASSQETSGGPLSYEQYF.

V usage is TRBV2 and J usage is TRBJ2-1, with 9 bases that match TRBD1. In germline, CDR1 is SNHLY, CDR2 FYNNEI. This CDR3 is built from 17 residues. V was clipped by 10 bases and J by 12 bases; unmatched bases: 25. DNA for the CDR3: TGTGCCACCTATTACGACGGGACAGGGATGGTCGGAGAGGGGCAGTTCTTC. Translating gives CATYYDGTGMVGEGQFF.

CDR3: CASGNSYRGGPNQETQYF. The CDR3 region has the DNA TGTGCCAGCGGGAATTCGTATAGGGGGGGTCCGAACCAAGAGACCCAGTACTTC. The chain links TRBV7-9 to TRBJ2-5; tentative D call: TRBD2 (7 bases). The V gene lost 8 bases and the J gene lost 0 bases, with 25 bases spanning the gap. The CDR3 runs 18 residues. Germline-derived CDR1 and CDR2 are SEHNR and FQNEAQ (reference sequence).

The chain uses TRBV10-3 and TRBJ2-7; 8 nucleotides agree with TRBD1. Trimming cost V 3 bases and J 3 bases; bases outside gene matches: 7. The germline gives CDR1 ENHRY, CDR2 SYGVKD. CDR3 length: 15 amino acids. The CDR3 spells CAISEPGTGSYEQYF. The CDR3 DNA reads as TGTGCCATCAGTGAACCCGGGACAGGAAGCTACGAGCAGTACTTC.

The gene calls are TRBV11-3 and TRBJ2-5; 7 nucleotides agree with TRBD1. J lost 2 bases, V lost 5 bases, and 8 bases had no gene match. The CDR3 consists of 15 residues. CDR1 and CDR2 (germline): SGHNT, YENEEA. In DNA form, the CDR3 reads TGTGCCAGCAGCACGAGACAGGGCCTACAAGAGACCCAGTACTTC. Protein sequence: CASSTRQGLQETQYF.

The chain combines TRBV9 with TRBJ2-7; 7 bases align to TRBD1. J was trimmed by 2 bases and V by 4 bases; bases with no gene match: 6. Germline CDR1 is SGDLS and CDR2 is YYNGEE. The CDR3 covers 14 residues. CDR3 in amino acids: CASSPWDRAYEQYF. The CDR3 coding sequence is TGTGCCAGCAGCCCATGGGACAGAGCCTACGAGCAGTACTTC.

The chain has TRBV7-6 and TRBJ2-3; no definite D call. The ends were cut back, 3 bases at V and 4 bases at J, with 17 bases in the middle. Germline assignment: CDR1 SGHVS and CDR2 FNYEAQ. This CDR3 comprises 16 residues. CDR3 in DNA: TGTGCCAGCAGCTTCCACCCCGACGCCGTTGCAGATACGCAGTATTTT. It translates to CASSFHPDAVADTQYF. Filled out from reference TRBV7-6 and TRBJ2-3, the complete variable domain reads GAGVSQSPRYKVTKRGQDVALRCDPISGHVSLYWYRQALGQGPEFLTYFNYEAQQDKSGLPNDRFSAERPEGSISTLTIQRTEQRDSAMYRCASSFHPDAVADTQYFGPGTRLTVL.

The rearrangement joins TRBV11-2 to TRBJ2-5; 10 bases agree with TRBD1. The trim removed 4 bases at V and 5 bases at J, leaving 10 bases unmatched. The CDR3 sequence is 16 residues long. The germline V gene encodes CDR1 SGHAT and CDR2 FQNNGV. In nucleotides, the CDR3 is TGTGCCAGCAGCTCCTCGGGGGACAGGGGCCGGGAGACCCAGTACTTC. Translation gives CASSSSGDRGRETQYF.

The CDR3 here is CASSAPGLTYEQYF. In nucleotides, the CDR3 is TGTGCCAGCAGTGCGCCCGGGTTGACCTACGAGCAGTACTTC. V gene TRBV2 combines with J gene TRBJ2-7; D gene uncertain. Germline CDR1 is SNHLY and CDR2 is FYNNEI. The ends were cut back, 4 bases at V and 2 bases at J, with 12 bases in the middle. The CDR3 spans 14 residues. The full variable domain, completed using reference TRBV2 and TRBJ2-7, is EPEVTQTPSHQVTQMGQEVILRCVPISNHLYFYWYRQILGQKVEFLVSFYNNEISEKSEIFDDQFSVERPDGSNFTLKIRSTKLEDSAMYFCASSAPGLTYEQYFGPGTRLTVT.

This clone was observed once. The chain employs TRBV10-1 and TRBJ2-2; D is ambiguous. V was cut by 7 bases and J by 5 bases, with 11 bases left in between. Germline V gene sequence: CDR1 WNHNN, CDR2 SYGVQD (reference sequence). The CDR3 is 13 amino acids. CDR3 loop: CASNWAETGELFF. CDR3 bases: TGCGCCAGCAACTGGGCTGAAACCGGGGAGCTGTTTTTT.

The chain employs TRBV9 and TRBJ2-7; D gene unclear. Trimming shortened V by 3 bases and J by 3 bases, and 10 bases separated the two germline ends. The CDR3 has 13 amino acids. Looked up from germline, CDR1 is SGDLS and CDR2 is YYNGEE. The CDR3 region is CASSANGYYEQYF. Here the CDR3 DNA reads TGTGCCAGCAGCGCGAATGGGTACTACGAGCAGTACTTC.

CDR3 sequence: CASSFSPGRPDTQYF. The CDR3 nucleotides are TGTGCCAGCAGTTTTAGCCCCGGCCGGCCAGATACGCAGTATTTT. The rearrangement links TRBV27 to TRBJ2-3; D uncertain. The CDR3 contains 15 residues. The germline V and J ends were trimmed by 3 bases and 4 bases, with 14 bases remaining between them. Per the germline V gene, CDR1 is MNHEY and CDR2 is SMNVEV (reference sequence).

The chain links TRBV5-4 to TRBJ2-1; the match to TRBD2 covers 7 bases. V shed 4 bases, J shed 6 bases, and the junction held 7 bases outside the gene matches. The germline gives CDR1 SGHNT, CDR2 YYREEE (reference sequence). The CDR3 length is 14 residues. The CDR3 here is CASSRRGEGNEQFF. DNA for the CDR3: TGTGCCAGCAGCCGACGCGGGGAGGGCAATGAGCAGTTCTTC. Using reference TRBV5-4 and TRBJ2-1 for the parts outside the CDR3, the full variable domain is ETGVTQSPTHLIKTRGQQVTLRCSSQSGHNTVSWYQQALGQGPQFIFQYYREEENGRGNFPPRFSGLQFPNYSSELNVNALELDDSALYLCASSRRGEGNEQFFGPGTRLTVL.

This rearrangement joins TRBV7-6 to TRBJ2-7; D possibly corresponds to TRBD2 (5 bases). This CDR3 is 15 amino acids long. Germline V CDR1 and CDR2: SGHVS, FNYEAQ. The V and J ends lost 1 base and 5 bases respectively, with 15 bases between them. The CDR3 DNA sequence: TGTGCCAGCAGCTTAGAGGCCGGACTCACCCACGAGCAGTACTTC. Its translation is CASSLEAGLTHEQYF.

The CDR3 DNA reads TGTGCCAGCAGCCTCTGGACCGGCGGAGAGACCCAGTACTTC. Translated: CASSLWTGGETQYF. The chain joins TRBV14 to TRBJ2-5; D unresolved. From germline, CDR1 is SGHDN and CDR2 FVKESK. Trimming took off 4 bases at V and 4 bases at J, with 13 bases between the two ends. CDR3 length: 14 residues.

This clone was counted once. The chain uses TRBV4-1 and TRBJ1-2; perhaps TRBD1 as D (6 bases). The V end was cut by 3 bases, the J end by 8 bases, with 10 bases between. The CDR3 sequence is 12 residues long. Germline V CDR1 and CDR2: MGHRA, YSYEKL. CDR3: CASSQGAEGYTF. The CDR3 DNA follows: TGCGCCAGCAGCCAGGGGGCAGAAGGCTACACCTTC.

The CDR3 reads CASSPGTVVGSSYNEQFF. The DNA for the CDR3 is TGTGCCAGCAGCCCCGGGACAGTAGTGGGGAGCTCCTACAATGAGCAGTTCTTC. The gene calls are TRBV27 and TRBJ2-1; 7 bases are a match to TRBD1. This CDR3 spans 18 amino acids. The germline CDR1 and CDR2 sequences are MNHEY and SMNVEV (reference sequence). J lost 0 bases, V lost 6 bases, and 14 bases had no gene match.

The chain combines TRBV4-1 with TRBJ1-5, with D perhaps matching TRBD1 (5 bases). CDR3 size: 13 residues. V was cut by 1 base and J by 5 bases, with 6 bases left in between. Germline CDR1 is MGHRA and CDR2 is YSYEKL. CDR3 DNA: TGCGCCAGCAGCCAAGCGGGGGATCAGCCCCAGCATTTT. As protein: CASSQAGDQPQHF.

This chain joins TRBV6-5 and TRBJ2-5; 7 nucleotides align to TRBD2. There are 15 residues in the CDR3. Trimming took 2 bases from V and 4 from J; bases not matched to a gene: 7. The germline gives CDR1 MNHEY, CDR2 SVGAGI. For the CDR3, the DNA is TGTGCCAGCAGTTACGGGGGGGTCCCTGGAGAGACCCAGTACTTC. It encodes CASSYGGVPGETQYF.

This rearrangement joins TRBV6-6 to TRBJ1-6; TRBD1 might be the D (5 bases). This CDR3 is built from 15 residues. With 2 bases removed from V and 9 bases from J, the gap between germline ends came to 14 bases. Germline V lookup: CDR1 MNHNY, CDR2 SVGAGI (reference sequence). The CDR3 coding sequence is TGTGCCAGCAGTTACCTGGGGACTTCAGCTTCACCCCTCCACTTT. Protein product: CASSYLGTSASPLHF.

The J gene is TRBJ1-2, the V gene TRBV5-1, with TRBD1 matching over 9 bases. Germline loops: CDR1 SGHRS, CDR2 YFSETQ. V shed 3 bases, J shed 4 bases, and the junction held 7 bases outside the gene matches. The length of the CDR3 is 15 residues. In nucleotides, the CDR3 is TGCGCCAGCAGCTCTCCGGGACAGGGATCCTATGGCTACACCTTC. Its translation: CASSSPGQGSYGYTF. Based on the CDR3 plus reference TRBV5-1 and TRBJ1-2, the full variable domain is KAGVTQTPRYLIKTRGQQVTLSCSPISGHRSVSWYQQTPGQGLQFLFEYFSETQRNKGNFPGRFSGRQFSNSRSEMNVSTLELGDSALYLCASSSPGQGSYGYTFGSGTRLTVV.

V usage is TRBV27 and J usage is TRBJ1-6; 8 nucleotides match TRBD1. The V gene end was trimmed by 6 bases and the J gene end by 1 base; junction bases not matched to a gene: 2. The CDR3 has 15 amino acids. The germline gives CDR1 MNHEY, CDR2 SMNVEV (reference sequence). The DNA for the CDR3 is TGTGCCAGCAGGACAGGGGATTCCTATAATTCACCCCTCCACTTT. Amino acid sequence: CASRTGDSYNSPLHF.

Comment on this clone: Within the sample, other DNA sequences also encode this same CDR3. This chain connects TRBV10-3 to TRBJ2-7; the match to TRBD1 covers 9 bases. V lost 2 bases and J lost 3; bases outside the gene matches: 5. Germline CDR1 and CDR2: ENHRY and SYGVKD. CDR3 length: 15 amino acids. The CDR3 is CAISEGRDRVYEQYF. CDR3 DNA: TGTGCCATCAGTGAGGGCCGGGACAGGGTCTACGAGCAGTACTTC.

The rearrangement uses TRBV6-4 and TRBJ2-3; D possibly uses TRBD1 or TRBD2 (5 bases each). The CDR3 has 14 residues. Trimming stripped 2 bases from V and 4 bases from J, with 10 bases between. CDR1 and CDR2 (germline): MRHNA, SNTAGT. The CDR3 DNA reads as TGTGCCAGCAGTGACCGGGGCGGCGCAGATACGCAGTATTTT. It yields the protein CASSDRGGADTQYF.

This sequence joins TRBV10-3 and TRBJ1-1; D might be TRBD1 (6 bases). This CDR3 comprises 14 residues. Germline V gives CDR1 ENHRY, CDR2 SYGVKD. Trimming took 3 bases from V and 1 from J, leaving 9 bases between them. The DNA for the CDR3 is TGTGCCATCAGTGATGGCAGGGGGAACACTGAAGCTTTCTTT. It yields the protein CAISDGRGNTEAFF.

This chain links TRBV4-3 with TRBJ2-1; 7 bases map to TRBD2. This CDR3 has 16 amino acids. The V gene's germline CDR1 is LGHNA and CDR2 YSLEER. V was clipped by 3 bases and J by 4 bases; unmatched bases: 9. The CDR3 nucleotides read TGCGCCAGCAGCCAGGGGGGGAGCGGCGGATACAATGAGCAGTTCTTC. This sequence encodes CASSQGGSGGYNEQFF.